The 10 T cell receptor beta chains reported below all come from one sample, sequenced in a study of blood T cell repertoires in COVID-19. Data came from immunoSEQ multiplex PCR; TCRdb stores just in-frame clones and leaves some out. The sample has around 280,000 clones, around 87% seen once; the top ten hold 2.2%. Sequenced material: peripheral blood. Source of these receptors: a woman aged 45-65 years who had recovered from COVID-19.

This chain joins TRBV4-3 and TRBJ1-4; no definite D call. Trimming stripped 0 bases from V and 3 bases from J, with 11 bases between. This CDR3 has 16 amino acids. Germline CDR1 reads LGHNA; CDR2 reads YSLEER. In DNA, the CDR3 is TGCGCCAGCAGCCAAGATCAAGGCGGCCCTAATGAAAAACTGTTTTTT. Translation gives CASSQDQGGPNEKLFF.

The sample holds one count of this clone. The genes are TRBV18 and TRBJ1-4; no reliable D call. The CDR3 sequence is 16 residues long. Trimming removed 5 bases from V and 8 bases from J, with 21 bases in between. Germline V lookup: CDR1 KGHSH, CDR2 LQKENI. CDR3 amino acids: CASSSHRGPKREKLFF. The CDR3 nucleotides are TGTGCCAGCTCATCCCATCGGGGTCCTAAGAGGGAAAAACTGTTTTTT. The full variable domain, completed using reference TRBV18 and TRBJ1-4, is NAGVMQNPRHLVRRRGQEARLRCSPMKGHSHVYWYRQLPEEGLKFMVYLQKENIIDESGMPKERFSAEFPKEGPSILRIQQVVRGDSAAYFCASSSHRGPKREKLFFGSGTQLSVL.

V is TRBV2 and J is TRBJ2-2; 7 bases line up with TRBD1. From germline, CDR1 is SNHLY and CDR2 FYNNEI. This CDR3 is 14 amino acids long. Trimming removed 6 bases from V and 4 bases from J; junction bases left unmatched: 5. The CDR3, as DNA: TGTGCCAGCAGACCCGGGACAGTCACCGGGGAGCTGTTTTTT. Translating gives CASRPGTVTGELFF.

The chain uses TRBV4-3 and TRBJ2-5; 8 bases agree with TRBD2. Germline values: CDR1 LGHNA, CDR2 YSLEER. CDR3 length: 15 amino acids. V gave up 2 bases and J gave up 1 base; unmatched junction bases: 3. The CDR3 protein is CASSQISGVQETQYF. CDR3 nucleotides: TGCGCCAGCAGCCAAATTAGCGGGGTCCAAGAGACCCAGTACTTC.

The chain couples TRBV30 to TRBJ1-2; D is uncertain. The CDR3 sequence is 13 residues long. Germline V CDR1 and CDR2: GTSNPN, SVGIG (reference sequence). The V end was cut by 2 bases, the J end by 6 bases, with 13 bases between. CDR3 region: CAWSTGNTDGYTF. In DNA, the CDR3 is TGTGCCTGGAGTACGGGGAATACGGATGGCTACACCTTC. Drawing the rest from reference TRBV30 and TRBJ1-2, the complete variable domain is SQTIHQWPATLVQPVGSPLSLECTVEGTSNPNLYWYRQAAGRGLQLLFYSVGIGQISSEVPQNLSASRPQDRQFILSSKKLLLSDSGFYLCAWSTGNTDGYTFGSGTRLTVV.

This chain links TRBV29-1 with TRBJ1-1; D not certain. The V end was cut by 6 bases, the J end by 2 bases, with 10 bases between. CDR3 length: 12 amino acids. From germline, CDR1 is SQVTM and CDR2 ANQGSEA. CDR3 residues: CSVESTNTEAFF. CDR3 DNA sequence: TGCAGCGTGGAGTCCACCAACACTGAAGCTTTCTTT.

This clone was counted a single time. The J gene is TRBJ1-2, the V gene TRBV28; 10 positions agree with TRBD1. The germline CDR1 and CDR2 sequences are MDHEN and SYDVKM. The CDR3 consists of 15 residues. Germline trimming cut 1 base from V and 8 bases from J; bases unmatched to any gene: 7. The CDR3 reads CASSLFDDRGQGYTF. In nucleotides, the CDR3 is TGTGCCAGCAGTTTATTCGACGACAGGGGGCAAGGCTACACCTTC.

This chain links TRBV4-1 with TRBJ1-1; 9 bases match TRBD1. This CDR3 has 15 residues. Looked up from germline, CDR1 is MGHRA and CDR2 is YSYEKL. V gave up 5 bases and J gave up 2 bases; unmatched junction bases: 6. The CDR3 reads CASSAPQGANTEAFF. CDR3 DNA: TGCGCCAGCAGCGCTCCACAGGGGGCTAACACTGAAGCTTTCTTT.

The rearrangement joins TRBV11-2 to TRBJ1-1; D is ambiguous. Germline CDR1 is SGHAT and CDR2 is FQNNGV. V was clipped by 1 base and J by 2 bases, with 11 bases between them. The CDR3 contains 15 residues. In DNA form, the CDR3 reads TGTGCCAGCAGCTTAGGAGGCCATTTTAACACTGAAGCTTTCTTT. This codes for CASSLGGHFNTEAFF.

The chain uses TRBV12-3 or TRBV12-4 and TRBJ1-2; D is ambiguous. The CDR3 consists of 13 residues. V lost 4 bases and J lost 6, with 12 bases in between. The CDR3 coding sequence is TGTGCCAGCAGTTCGGAGAAGATGAATGGCTACACCTTC. It codes for CASSSEKMNGYTF.